This is a list of T cell receptor beta chains from one sample in a study of chronic HIV infection and antiretroviral therapy. MiXCR was run by TCRdb on the 5' RACE reads, yielding one entry per CDR3 protein. The top ten hold around 2.8% of the sample, which has 40,000 to 50,000 distinct CDR3 sequences, approximately 19% seen once. Input material: peripheral blood. All receptors derive from an adult who had HIV and had not received antiretroviral therapy, or was an uninfected healthy control (not recorded which). Both conserved end residues are part of each CDR3. The D gene is left open where the match is weak.

length: 16; V: TRBV5-1; D: TRBD1; CDR3: CASSLVATGGADTQYF
length: 18; V: TRBV24-1; D: -; CDR3: CATSDPRLGFSNTGELFF
length: 16; V: TRBV4-1; D: TRBD1; CDR3: CASSLDRGRVDYGYTF
length: 12; V: TRBV24-1; D: -; CDR3: CATSKGGYEQYF
length: 15; V: TRBV6-5; D: -; CDR3: CASSYWRGGNSPLHF
length: 15; V: TRBV28; D: -; CDR3: CASRFGSSSNQPQHF
length: 12; V: TRBV27; D: -; CDR3: CASTTLGGTQYF
length: 13; V: TRBV6-5; D: TRBD1; CDR3: CASSSDRGETQYF
length: 15; V: TRBV29-1; D: -; CDR3: CSVEDAVSSNQPQHF
length: 14; V: TRBV6-4; D: -; CDR3: CASSDGQNTGELFF
length: 14; V: TRBV28; D: -; CDR3: CASSLGWGNYGYTF
length: 13; V: TRBV29-1; D: -; CDR3: CSVWTQTNEKLFF
length: 15; V: TRBV2; D: -; CDR3: CASIPAAASAGELFF
length: 13; V: TRBV11-2; D: -; CDR3: CASSLWGLVTQYF
length: 15; V: TRBV7-9; D: -; CDR3: CASSSAGTGIEPQHF
length: 13; V: TRBV29-1; D: -; CDR3: CSVEPLANYGYTF
length: 15; V: TRBV9; D: -; CDR3: CASSAALGNTDTQYF
length: 15; V: TRBV25-1; D: TRBD1; CDR3: CASSELRDSQETQYF
length: 14; V: TRBV9; D: -; CDR3: CASSVGTGRETQYF
length: 15; V: TRBV28; D: TRBD2; CDR3: CASSLIAGGPREQYF
length: 15; V: TRBV4-1; D: -; CDR3: CASSQEPPRVDEQFF
length: 19; V: TRBV7-2; D: TRBD2; CDR3: CASSSRGTSGSLVRDEQFF
length: 20; V: TRBV12-3/TRBV12-4; D: -; CDR3: CASSLLFERREQGIQAEAFF
length: 13; V: TRBV29-1; D: -; CDR3: CSATVKGGTEAFF
length: 11; V: TRBV3-1; D: -; CDR3: CASSHLREQYF
length: 13; V: TRBV5-1; D: -; CDR3: CASSLDGYNEQFF
length: 14; V: TRBV15; D: -; CDR3: CATSPGRTAYEQYF
length: 13; V: TRBV7-2; D: -; CDR3: CASSPDKHQPQHF
length: 15; V: TRBV21-1; D: -; CDR3: CASTHPGEGPDEQFF
length: 16; V: TRBV4-1; D: TRBD2; CDR3: CASSQRLAGDSYEQYF
length: 14; V: TRBV29-1; D: -; CDR3: CSVAGGGSYNEQFF
length: 14; V: TRBV9; D: -; CDR3: CASGSGQYHTEAFF
length: 16; V: TRBV28; D: -; CDR3: CASSPFGAALSTEAFF
length: 17; V: TRBV4-1; D: -; CDR3: CASSQALAKSSRTYLFF
length: 16; V: TRBV27; D: TRBD1; CDR3: CASRAGGDRGNTEAFF
length: 13; V: TRBV10-3; D: -; CDR3: CAISQTPNYGYTF
length: 15; V: TRBV19; D: TRBD1; CDR3: CASTFRDRANNEQFF
length: 13; V: TRBV6-5; D: -; CDR3: CASSHREGYEQYF
length: 15; V: TRBV24-1; D: TRBD2; CDR3: CATRPGTSGYNEQFF
length: 15; V: TRBV5-5; D: TRBD2; CDR3: CASSWTGGNTGELFF
length: 11; V: TRBV7-9; D: -; CDR3: CASSLPTEAFF
length: 15; V: TRBV6-4; D: -; CDR3: CASSDQAGSYNEQFF
length: 14; V: TRBV4-1; D: -; CDR3: CASSPVPTSYEQYF
length: 13; V: TRBV7-9; D: -; CDR3: CASSFLSMDTQYF
length: 17; V: TRBV4-1; D: -; CDR3: CASSLPGARRGTGELFF
length: 14; V: TRBV28; D: -; CDR3: CASSLDSGQDTQYF
length: 15; V: TRBV29-1; D: -; CDR3: CSQDQMGEMNTEAFF